The 23 T cell receptor beta chains given below trace back to one sample, sequenced in a study of blood T cell repertoires in COVID-19. Profiling relied on immunoSEQ multiplex PCR, and the TCRdb table lists in-frame clones only, not all of them. The profile covers about 130,000 clones, with about 85% appearing a single time and 27% taken by the ten largest. Input material: peripheral blood. These receptors were collected from a woman aged 80 or over with acute or convalescent COVID-19.

Worth noting for this clone: The junction departs from the called germline gene at one end, perhaps through a read error. The V and J genes are TRBV6-6 and TRBJ1-1, with D perhaps matching TRBD1 (6 bases). This CDR3 has 12 amino acids. The germline V gene has CDR1 MNHNY and CDR2 SVGAGI (reference sequence). This CDR3 reads CATTRGNAEAFF. In nucleotides, the CDR3 is TGTGCCACTACAAGGGGGAACGCTGAAGCTTTCTTT.

The CDR3 DNA reads as TGTGCCAGTAGTAGAAGCGGGGGGGAACCAGATAACACAGATACGCAGTATTTT. Residues: CASSRSGGEPDNTDTQYF. The J gene is TRBJ2-3, the V gene TRBV19, with 10 bases identical to TRBD2. Germline V lookup: CDR1 LNHDA, CDR2 SQIVND (reference sequence). The CDR3 totals 18 residues. The V segment lost 4 bases and the J segment 2 bases; nucleotides outside the gene matches: 12.

J is TRBJ2-7 and V is TRBV7-2, with D perhaps TRBD1 (6 bases). CDR3 length: 15 amino acids. The germline V and J ends were trimmed by 4 bases and 7 bases, with 20 bases remaining between them. The V gene's germline CDR1 is SGHTA and CDR2 FQGNSA. CDR3 in DNA: TGTGCCAGCAGCTCCCAGGATAAACAGGGCTGGGAGCAGTACTTC. It codes for CASSSQDKQGWEQYF.

The CDR3, as DNA: TGTGCCAGCACCCGGGACAGTAACTATGGCTACACCTTC. This translates into CASTRDSNYGYTF. This chain links TRBV6-5 with TRBJ1-2; TRBD1 aligns across 7 bases. The J segment lost 1 base and the V segment lost 7 bases, leaving 3 bases of the junction unmatched. Germline V CDR1 and CDR2: MNHEY, SVGAGI. The CDR3 is 13 amino acids.

The chain carries TRBV7-2 and TRBJ2-7, with D uncertain. Per the germline V gene, CDR1 is SGHTA and CDR2 is FQGNSA. V was shortened by 1 base and J by 2 bases, with 12 bases between the two germline ends. CDR3 length: 15 residues. The CDR3 DNA sequence: TGTGCCAGCAGCTTAGTTCGGTCCACGACCTACGAGCAGTACTTC. Its protein product is CASSLVRSTTYEQYF.

The CDR3 loop is CASSLRIRQNYGYTF. As DNA, the CDR3 is TGTGCCAGCAGCCTTCGGATAAGACAAAACTATGGCTACACCTTC. The chain combines TRBV3-1 (or the pseudogene TRBV3-2) with TRBJ1-2; D is uncertain. The V and J ends lost 4 bases and 2 bases respectively, with 14 bases between them. The CDR3 covers 15 residues. Germline CDR1 and CDR2: LGHDT and YNNKEL (reference sequence).

The table lists this clone with a few counts. The chain uses TRBV27 and TRBJ2-7; 7 positions match TRBD1. The CDR3 is 15 residues long. The J segment lost 2 bases and the V segment lost 3 bases, leaving 7 bases of the junction unmatched. Per the germline V gene, CDR1 is MNHEY and CDR2 is SMNVEV (reference sequence). The CDR3 is CASSLSRGNPYEQYV. The CDR3 region has the DNA TGTGCCAGCAGTTTGAGCAGGGGGAATCCCTACGAGCAGTACGTC.

This clone was found once. V gene TRBV5-1 combines with J gene TRBJ1-1; maybe TRBD1 (6 bases). The length of the CDR3 is 14 residues. Looked up from germline, CDR1 is SGHRS and CDR2 is YFSETQ. Trimming left V 5 bases short and J 1 base short, with 12 bases between. CDR3 DNA: TGCGCCAGCAGTCGACAGGTTTCGAACACTGAAGCTTTCTTT. This encodes CASSRQVSNTEAFF.

This clone was recorded only once. The rearrangement uses TRBV5-1 and TRBJ1-1, with D tentatively TRBD1 (5 bases). Germline values: CDR1 SGHRS, CDR2 YFSETQ. The CDR3 totals 14 residues. Trimming removed 4 bases from V and 1 base from J, with 11 bases in between. The CDR3 nucleotides read TGCGCCAGCAGCCCGATCGGGGGGAACACTGAAGCTTTCTTT. Translation: CASSPIGGNTEAFF.

In its sample, this clone was seen once. The gene calls are TRBV19 and TRBJ1-3; D is unresolved. The ends were cut back, 4 bases at V and 4 bases at J, with 14 bases in the middle. Germline V CDR1 and CDR2: LNHDA, SQIVND (reference sequence). The CDR3 loop spans 15 amino acids. CDR3 protein: CASSTMSHSGNTIYF. The DNA for the CDR3 is TGTGCCAGTAGTACCATGAGTCACTCCGGAAACACCATATATTTT.

This clone showed up just a few times. The chain combines TRBV15 with TRBJ1-1; TRBD1 is a possible D gene (6 bases). The germline V and J ends were trimmed by 6 bases and 2 bases, with 10 bases remaining between them. The CDR3 totals 13 residues. Germline loops: CDR1 LNHNV, CDR2 YYDKDF (reference sequence). CDR3 nucleotide sequence: TGTGCCACCAGGGAACAGGGTAACACTGAAGCTTTCTTT. Amino acids: CATREQGNTEAFF.

The chain recombines TRBV4-1 with TRBJ1-2, with 9 positions matching TRBD1. The V segment lost 1 base and the J segment 8 bases; nucleotides outside the gene matches: 8. This CDR3 spans 15 amino acids. CDR1 and CDR2 (germline): MGHRA, YSYEKL. In nucleotides, the CDR3 is TGCGCCAGCAGCCAAGGGAAGTGGGACAGGGTCGGCTACACCTTC. It is translated as CASSQGKWDRVGYTF.

The sample holds one count of this clone. CDR3 amino acids: CASSFREFGYTF. The CDR3 region has the DNA TGTGCCAGCAGTTTTCGGGAATTCGGCTACACCTTC. V gene TRBV12-3 or TRBV12-4 combines with J gene TRBJ1-2; D unresolved. This CDR3 region has 12 residues. V dropped 3 bases and J dropped 8 bases, with 10 bases sitting between them.

The rearrangement uses TRBV5-1 and TRBJ1-2; TRBD1 aligns across 9 bases. The CDR3 is 18 amino acids. The V gene's germline CDR1 is SGHRS and CDR2 YFSETQ. After removal of 3 bases from V and 2 bases from J, the junction contained 14 bases not matched to a gene. The chain's CDR3 is CASSSDGTGYLRNYGYTF. The CDR3, as DNA: TGCGCCAGCAGCTCAGACGGGACAGGGTATCTTAGGAACTATGGCTACACCTTC. Combining the CDR3 with reference TRBV5-1 and TRBJ1-2 gives the whole variable domain KAGVTQTPRYLIKTRGQQVTLSCSPISGHRSVSWYQQTPGQGLQFLFEYFSETQRNKGNFPGRFSGRQFSNSRSEMNVSTLELGDSALYLCASSSDGTGYLRNYGYTFGSGTRLTVV.

The genes are TRBV4-3 and TRBJ1-4, with TRBD1 identical over 9 bases. The CDR3 has 15 amino acids. The germline gives CDR1 LGHNA, CDR2 YSLEER. Trimming at V came to 3 bases and at J to 2 bases, leaving 1 base not matched to a gene. DNA for the CDR3: TGCGCCAGCAGCCAGGACAGGGGCACTAATGAAAAACTGTTTTTT. It is translated as CASSQDRGTNEKLFF.

The chain carries TRBV24-1 and TRBJ2-5; 7 nucleotides align to TRBD1. V lost 2 bases, J lost 4 bases, and 3 bases stayed unmatched. This CDR3 has 14 residues. Germline CDR1 reads KGHDR; CDR2 reads SFDVKD. CDR3 sequence (DNA): TGTGCCACCAGTGATTCAGGGGGACGAGAGACCCAGTACTTC. Residues: CATSDSGGRETQYF.

The chain is built from TRBV7-8 and TRBJ1-1; D ambiguous. CDR3 length equals 15 residues. Germline CDR1 reads SGHVS; CDR2 reads FQNEAQ. The ends were cut back, 1 base at V and 4 bases at J, with 13 bases in the middle. CDR3 sequence: CASSLEYGAGTEAFF. CDR3 nucleotide sequence: TGTGCCAGCAGCTTAGAATACGGTGCGGGCACTGAAGCTTTCTTT. The whole variable domain, filled in from reference TRBV7-8 and TRBJ1-1, reads GAGVSQSPRYKVAKRGQDVALRCDPISGHVSLFWYQQALGQGPEFLTYFQNEAQLDKSGLPSDRFFAERPEGSVSTLKIQRTQQEDSAVYLCASSLEYGAGTEAFFGQGTRLTVV.

There are a few counts of this clone. The chain couples TRBV2 to TRBJ1-6; the D gene is possibly TRBD1 (6 bases). V shed 6 bases and J shed 4 bases, with 16 bases lying between them. Looked up from germline, CDR1 is SNHLY and CDR2 is FYNNEI. CDR3 length: 16 amino acids. The DNA for the CDR3 is TGTGCCAGCAGCCCTCCCTTGACAGGATATAATTCACCCCTCCACTTT. Encoded protein: CASSPPLTGYNSPLHF.

This chain links TRBV9 with TRBJ1-5; 7 bases align to TRBD1. There are 14 residues in the CDR3. The V gene end was trimmed by 3 bases and the J gene end by 5 bases; junction bases not matched to a gene: 5. Germline CDR1 reads SGDLS; CDR2 reads YYNGEE. CDR3 sequence: CASSDGDSHQPQHF. The CDR3 DNA reads TGTGCCAGCAGCGATGGGGACAGCCATCAGCCCCAGCATTTT.

The V call is TRBV28, the J call TRBJ1-1; 7 bases agree with TRBD1. CDR1 and CDR2 from the germline V gene are MDHEN and SYDVKM. V lost 6 bases and J lost 3; bases outside the gene matches: 7. The CDR3 is 14 residues long. Written as DNA, the CDR3 is TGTGCCAGCAGACACAGGGGAAGAGACACTGAAGCTTTCTTT. It encodes CASRHRGRDTEAFF.

The CDR3 coding sequence is TGTGCCAGCTCACCACAGCCGGTTCCCTCGGGTAATGAAAAACTGTTTTTT. It is translated as CASSPQPVPSGNEKLFF. The chain uses TRBV18 and TRBJ1-4; D is uncertain. This CDR3 is built from 17 residues. Germline CDR1 KGHSH, CDR2 LQKENI. V lost 1 base and J 4 bases, leaving 16 bases between the germline ends.

The chain combines TRBV7-2 with TRBJ2-7, with 10 bases lining up with TRBD1. The CDR3 contains 15 residues. In germline, CDR1 is SGHTA, CDR2 FQGNSA. With V trimmed by 5 bases and J by 2 bases, 6 bases remained unmatched. CDR3 in amino acids: CASSADRGSTYEQYF. For the CDR3, the DNA is TGTGCCAGCAGCGCGGACAGGGGGTCGACCTACGAGCAGTACTTC.

This sequence joins TRBV7-2 and TRBJ1-2, with D hard to call. V gave up 1 base and J gave up 7 bases, with 16 bases separating them. CDR3 length: 15 amino acids. Germline CDR1 reads SGHTA; CDR2 reads FQGNSA. In DNA form, the CDR3 reads TGTGCCAGCAGCTTAGGAGCAGGATCGCCACGTGGCTACACCTTC. Translated: CASSLGAGSPRGYTF.